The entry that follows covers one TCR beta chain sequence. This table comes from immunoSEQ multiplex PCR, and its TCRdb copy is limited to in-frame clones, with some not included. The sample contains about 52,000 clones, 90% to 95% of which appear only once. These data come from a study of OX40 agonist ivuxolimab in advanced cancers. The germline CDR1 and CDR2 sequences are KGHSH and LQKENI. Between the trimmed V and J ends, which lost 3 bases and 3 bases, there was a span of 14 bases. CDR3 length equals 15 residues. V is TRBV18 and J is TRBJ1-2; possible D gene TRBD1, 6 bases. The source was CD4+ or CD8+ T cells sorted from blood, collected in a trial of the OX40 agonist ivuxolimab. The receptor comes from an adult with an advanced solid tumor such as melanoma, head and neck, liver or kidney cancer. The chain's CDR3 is CASSPGAGAHYGYTF. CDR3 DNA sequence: TGTGCCAGCTCACCCGGGGCAGGGGCACACTATGGCTACACCTTC.